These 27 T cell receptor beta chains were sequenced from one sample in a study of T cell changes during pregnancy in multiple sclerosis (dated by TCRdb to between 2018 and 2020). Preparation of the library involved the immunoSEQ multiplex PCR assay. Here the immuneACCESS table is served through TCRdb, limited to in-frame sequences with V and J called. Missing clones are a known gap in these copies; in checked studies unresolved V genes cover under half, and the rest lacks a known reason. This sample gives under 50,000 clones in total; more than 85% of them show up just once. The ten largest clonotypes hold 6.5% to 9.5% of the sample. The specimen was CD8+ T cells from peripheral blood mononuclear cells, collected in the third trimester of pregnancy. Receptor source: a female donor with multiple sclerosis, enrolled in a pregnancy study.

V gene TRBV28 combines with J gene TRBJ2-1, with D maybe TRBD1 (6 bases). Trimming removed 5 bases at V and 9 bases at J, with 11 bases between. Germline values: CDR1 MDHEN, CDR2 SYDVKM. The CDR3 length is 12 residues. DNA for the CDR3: TGTGCCAGCAGTCCCGGACAGATTGAGCAGTTCTTC. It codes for CASSPGQIEQFF.

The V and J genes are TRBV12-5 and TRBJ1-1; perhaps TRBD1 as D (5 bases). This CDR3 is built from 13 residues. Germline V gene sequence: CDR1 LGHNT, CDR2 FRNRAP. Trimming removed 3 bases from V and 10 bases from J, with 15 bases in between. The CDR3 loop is CASGFSGTLGAFF. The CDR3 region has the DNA TGTGCTAGTGGTTTCTCCGGGACTCTGGGAGCTTTCTTT.

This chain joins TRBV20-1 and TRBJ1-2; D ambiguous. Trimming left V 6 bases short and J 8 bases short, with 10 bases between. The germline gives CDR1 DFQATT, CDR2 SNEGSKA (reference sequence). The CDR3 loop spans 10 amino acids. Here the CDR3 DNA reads TGCAGTGCACCGTCCCGGGGCTACACCTTC. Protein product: CSAPSRGYTF.

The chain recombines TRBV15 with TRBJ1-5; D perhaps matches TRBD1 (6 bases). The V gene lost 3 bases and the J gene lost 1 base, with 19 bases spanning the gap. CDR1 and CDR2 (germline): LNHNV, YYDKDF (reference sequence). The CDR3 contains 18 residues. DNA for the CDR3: TGTGCCACCAGCAGTCAGGGGCATTTTAGTCGGAGCAATCAGCCCCAGCATTTT. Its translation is CATSSQGHFSRSNQPQHF.

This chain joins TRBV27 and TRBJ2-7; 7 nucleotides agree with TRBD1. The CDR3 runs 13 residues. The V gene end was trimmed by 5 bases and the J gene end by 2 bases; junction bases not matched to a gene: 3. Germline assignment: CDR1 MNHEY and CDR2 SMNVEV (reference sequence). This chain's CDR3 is CASSDRVTYEQYF. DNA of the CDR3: TGTGCCAGCAGTGACAGGGTTACCTACGAGCAGTACTTC.

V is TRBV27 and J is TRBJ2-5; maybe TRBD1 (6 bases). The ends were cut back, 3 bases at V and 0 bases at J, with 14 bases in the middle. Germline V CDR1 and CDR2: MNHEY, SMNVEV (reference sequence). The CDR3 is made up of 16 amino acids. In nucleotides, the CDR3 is TGTGCCAGCAGTTTGGTGGGGGCCTCGTACCAAGAGACCCAGTACTTC. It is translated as CASSLVGASYQETQYF.

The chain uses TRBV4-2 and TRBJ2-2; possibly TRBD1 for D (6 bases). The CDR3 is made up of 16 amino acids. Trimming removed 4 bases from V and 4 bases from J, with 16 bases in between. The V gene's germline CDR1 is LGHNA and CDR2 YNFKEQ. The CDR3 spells CASSPTSGTLTGELFF. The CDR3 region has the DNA TGTGCCAGCAGCCCCACCTCCGGGACACTCACCGGGGAGCTGTTTTTT.

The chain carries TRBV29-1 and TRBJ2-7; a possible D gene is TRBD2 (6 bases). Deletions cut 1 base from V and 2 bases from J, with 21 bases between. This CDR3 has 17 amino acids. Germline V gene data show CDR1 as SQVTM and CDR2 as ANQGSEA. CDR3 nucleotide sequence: TGCAGCGTTGAAGGGGGGGTGGGCAGCACAATGACCTACGAGCAGTACTTC. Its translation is CSVEGGVGSTMTYEQYF.

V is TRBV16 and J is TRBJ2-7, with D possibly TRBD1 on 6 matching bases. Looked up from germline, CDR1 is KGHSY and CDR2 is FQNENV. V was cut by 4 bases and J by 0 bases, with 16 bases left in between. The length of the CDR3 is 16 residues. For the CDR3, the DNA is TGTGCCAGCAGCCCTACCGGGACAATTGGCTCCTACGAGCAGTACTTC. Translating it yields CASSPTGTIGSYEQYF. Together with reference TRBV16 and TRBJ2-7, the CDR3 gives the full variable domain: GEEVAQTPKHLVRGEGQKAKLYCAPIKGHSYVFWYQQVLKNEFKFLISFQNENVFDETGMPKERFSAKCLPNSPCSLEIQATKLEDSAVYFCASSPTGTIGSYEQYFGPGTRLTVT.

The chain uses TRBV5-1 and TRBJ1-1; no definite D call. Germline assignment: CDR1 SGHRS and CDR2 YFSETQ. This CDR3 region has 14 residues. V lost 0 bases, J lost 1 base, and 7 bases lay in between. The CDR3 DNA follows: TGCGCCAGCAGCTTGGACAGCCAGAACACTGAAGCTTTCTTT. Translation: CASSLDSQNTEAFF.

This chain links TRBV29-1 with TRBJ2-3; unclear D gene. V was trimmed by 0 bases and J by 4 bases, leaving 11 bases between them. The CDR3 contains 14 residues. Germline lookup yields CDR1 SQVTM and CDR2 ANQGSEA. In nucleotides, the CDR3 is TGCAGCGTTGAAGAGCCTAGGCAACCAGATACGCAGTATTTT. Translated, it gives CSVEEPRQPDTQYF.

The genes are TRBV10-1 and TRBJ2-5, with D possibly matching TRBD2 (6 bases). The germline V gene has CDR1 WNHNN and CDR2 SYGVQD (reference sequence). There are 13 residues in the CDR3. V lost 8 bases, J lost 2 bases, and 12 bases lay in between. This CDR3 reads CASSGDLQETQYF. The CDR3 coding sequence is TGCGCCAGCTCGGGGGACCTTCAAGAGACCCAGTACTTC.

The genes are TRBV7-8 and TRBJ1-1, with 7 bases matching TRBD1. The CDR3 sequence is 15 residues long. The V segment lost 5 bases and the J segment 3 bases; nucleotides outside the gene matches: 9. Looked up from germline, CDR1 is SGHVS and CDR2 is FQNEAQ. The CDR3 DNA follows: TGTGCCAGCAGCCCGTTGACAGGGCACGACACTGAAGCTTTCTTT. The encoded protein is CASSPLTGHDTEAFF.

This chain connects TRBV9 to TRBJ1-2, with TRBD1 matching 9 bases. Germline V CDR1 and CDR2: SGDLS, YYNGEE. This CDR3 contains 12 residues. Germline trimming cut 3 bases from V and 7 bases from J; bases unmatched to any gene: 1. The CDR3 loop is CASSGDRAGYTF. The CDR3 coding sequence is TGTGCCAGCAGCGGGGACAGGGCTGGCTACACCTTC.

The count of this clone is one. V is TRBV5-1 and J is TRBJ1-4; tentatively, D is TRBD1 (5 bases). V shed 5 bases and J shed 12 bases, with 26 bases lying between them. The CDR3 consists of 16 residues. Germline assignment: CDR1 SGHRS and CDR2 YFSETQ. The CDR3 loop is CASSSLASRGGEELFF. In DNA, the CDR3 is TGCGCCAGCAGTTCCCTCGCGTCGCGGGGGGGGGAGGAACTGTTTTTT.

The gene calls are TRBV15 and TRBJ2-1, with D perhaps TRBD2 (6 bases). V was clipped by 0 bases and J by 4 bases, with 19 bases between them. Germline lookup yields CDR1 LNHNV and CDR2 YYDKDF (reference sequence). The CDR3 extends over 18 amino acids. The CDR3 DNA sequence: TGTGCCACCAGCAGAGATGTAGAGACTAGGCCCCCTTACAATGAGCAGTTCTTC. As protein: CATSRDVETRPPYNEQFF.

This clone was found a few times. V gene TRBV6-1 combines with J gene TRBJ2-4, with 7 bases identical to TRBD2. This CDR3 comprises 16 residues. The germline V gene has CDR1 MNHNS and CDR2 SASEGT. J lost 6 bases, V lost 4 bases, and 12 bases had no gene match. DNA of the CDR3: TGTGCCAGCAGTGCCCTTGGAGGGTCGGGAGGAAACATTCAGTACTTC. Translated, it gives CASSALGGSGGNIQYF.

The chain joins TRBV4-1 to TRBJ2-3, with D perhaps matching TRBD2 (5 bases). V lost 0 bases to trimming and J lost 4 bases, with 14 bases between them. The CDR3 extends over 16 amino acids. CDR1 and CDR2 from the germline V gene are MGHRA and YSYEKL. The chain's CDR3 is CASSQENAGMSDTQYF. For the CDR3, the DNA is TGCGCCAGCAGCCAAGAAAATGCCGGGATGTCAGATACGCAGTATTTT.

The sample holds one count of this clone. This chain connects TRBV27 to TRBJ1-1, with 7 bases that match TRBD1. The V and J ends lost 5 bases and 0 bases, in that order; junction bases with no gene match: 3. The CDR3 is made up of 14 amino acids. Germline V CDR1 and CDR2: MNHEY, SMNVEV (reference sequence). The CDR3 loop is CASSTGVMNTEAFF. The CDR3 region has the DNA TGTGCCAGCAGTACAGGGGTCATGAACACTGAAGCTTTCTTT.

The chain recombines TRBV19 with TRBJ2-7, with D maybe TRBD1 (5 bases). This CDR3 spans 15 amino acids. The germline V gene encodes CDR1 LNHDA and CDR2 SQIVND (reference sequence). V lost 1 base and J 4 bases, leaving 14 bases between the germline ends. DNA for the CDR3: TGTGCCAGTAGTATAGGGTCCGGCCAGGGTTACGAGCAGTACTTC. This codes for CASSIGSGQGYEQYF.

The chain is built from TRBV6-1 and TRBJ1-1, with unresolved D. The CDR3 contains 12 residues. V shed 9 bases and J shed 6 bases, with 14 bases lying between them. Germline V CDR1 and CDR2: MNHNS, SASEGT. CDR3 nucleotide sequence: TGTGCCAGTTTACTTTATCGGGCTGAAGCTTTCTTT. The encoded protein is CASLLYRAEAFF.

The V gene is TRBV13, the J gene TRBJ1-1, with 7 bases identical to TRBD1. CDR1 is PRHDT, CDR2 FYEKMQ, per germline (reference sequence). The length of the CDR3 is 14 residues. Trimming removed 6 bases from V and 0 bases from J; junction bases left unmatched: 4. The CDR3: CASREQGMNTEAFF. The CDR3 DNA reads TGTGCCAGCAGAGAACAGGGGATGAACACTGAAGCTTTCTTT.

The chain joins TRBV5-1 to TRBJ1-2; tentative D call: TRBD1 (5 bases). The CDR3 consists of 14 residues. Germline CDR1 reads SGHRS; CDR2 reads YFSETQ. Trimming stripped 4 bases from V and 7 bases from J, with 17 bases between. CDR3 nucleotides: TGCGCCAGCAGCACGGTTGGGATGGGGCCTGGCTACACCTTC. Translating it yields CASSTVGMGPGYTF.

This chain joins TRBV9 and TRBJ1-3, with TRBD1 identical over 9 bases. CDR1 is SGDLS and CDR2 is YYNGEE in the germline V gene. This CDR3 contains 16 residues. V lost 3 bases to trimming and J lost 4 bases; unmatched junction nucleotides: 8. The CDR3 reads CASSDPRDRVGNTIYF. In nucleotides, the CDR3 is TGTGCCAGCAGCGATCCCCGGGACAGGGTCGGAAACACCATATATTTT.

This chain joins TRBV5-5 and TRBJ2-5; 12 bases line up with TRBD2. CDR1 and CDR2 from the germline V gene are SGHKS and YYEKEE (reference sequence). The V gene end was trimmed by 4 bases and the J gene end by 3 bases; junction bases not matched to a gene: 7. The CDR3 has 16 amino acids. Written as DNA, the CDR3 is TGTGCCAGCAGCCAATCGACTAGCGGGGGAGAAGAGACCCAGTACTTC. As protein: CASSQSTSGGEETQYF.

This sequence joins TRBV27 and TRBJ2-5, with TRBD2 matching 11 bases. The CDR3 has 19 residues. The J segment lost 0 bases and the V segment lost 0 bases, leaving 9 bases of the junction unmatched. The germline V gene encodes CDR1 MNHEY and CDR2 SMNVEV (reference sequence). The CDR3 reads CASSLSGLAGGTYQETQYF. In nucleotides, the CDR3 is TGTGCCAGCAGTTTATCGGGGCTAGCGGGGGGAACGTACCAAGAGACCCAGTACTTC.

This chain's CDR3 is CARAGHLGYGYTF. In nucleotides, the CDR3 is TGTGCCAGGGCGGGCCATTTAGGTTATGGCTACACCTTC. The chain employs TRBV21-1 and TRBJ1-2. TRBV21-1 is given as a pseudogene. CDR3 length: 13 amino acids.